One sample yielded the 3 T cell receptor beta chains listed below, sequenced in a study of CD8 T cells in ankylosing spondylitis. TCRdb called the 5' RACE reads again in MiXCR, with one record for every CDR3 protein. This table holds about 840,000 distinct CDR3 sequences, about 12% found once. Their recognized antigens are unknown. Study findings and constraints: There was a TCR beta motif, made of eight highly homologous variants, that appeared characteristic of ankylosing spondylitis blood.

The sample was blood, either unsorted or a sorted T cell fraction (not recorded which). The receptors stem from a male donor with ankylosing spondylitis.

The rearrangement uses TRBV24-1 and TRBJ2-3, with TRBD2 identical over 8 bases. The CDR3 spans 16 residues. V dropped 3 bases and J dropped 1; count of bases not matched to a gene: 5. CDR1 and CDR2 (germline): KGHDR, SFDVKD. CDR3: CATSDRVAGRTDTQYF. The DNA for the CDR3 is TGTGCCACCAGTGATCGGGTAGCGGGACGCACAGATACGCAGTATTTT.

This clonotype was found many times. CDR3 nucleotides: TGTGCCAGCAGTGACTCGAAGTTTAGGATGGGGGACCGCTCCTACAATGAGCAGTTCTTC. It codes for CASSDSKFRMGDRSYNEQFF. The chain recombines TRBV6-4 with TRBJ2-1, with D perhaps matching TRBD1 or TRBD2 (5 bases each). V was trimmed by 0 bases and J by 0 bases, leaving 21 bases between them. Germline-derived CDR1 and CDR2 are MRHNA and SNTAGT. This CDR3 region has 20 residues.

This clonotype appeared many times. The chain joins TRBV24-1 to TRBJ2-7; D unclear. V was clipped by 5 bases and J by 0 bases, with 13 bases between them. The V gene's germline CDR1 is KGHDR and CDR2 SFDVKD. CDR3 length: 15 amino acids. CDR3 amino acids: CATSVPYPLSYEQYF. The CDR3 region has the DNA TGTGCCACCAGTGTACCGTACCCGCTCTCCTACGAGCAGTACTTC.